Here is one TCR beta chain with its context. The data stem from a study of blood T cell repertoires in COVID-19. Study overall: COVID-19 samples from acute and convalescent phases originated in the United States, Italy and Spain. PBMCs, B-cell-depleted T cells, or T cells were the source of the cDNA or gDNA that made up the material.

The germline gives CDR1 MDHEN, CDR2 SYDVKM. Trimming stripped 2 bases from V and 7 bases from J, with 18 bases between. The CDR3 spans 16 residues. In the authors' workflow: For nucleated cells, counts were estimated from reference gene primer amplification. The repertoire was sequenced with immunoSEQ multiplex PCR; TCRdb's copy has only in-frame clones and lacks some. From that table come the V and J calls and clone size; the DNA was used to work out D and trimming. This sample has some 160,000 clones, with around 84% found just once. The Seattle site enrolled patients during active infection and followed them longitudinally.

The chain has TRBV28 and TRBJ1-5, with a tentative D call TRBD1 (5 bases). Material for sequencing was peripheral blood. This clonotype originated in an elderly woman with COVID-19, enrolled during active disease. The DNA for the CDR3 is TGTGCCAGCAGTTTAGCTTGGCAGGGCCTCAACCAGCCCCAGCATTTT. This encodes CASSLAWQGLNQPQHF. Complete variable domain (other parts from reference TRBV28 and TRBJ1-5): DVKVTQSSRYLVKRTGEKVFLECVQDMDHENMFWYRQDPGLGLRLIYFSYDVKMKEKGDIPEGYSVSREKKERFSLILESASTNQTSMYLCASSLAWQGLNQPQHFGDGTRLSIL.